This T cell receptor beta chain was documented in a study of T cells in Graves' hyperthyroidism and ophthalmopathy. It was RNA transcripts that yielded the amplified TCR beta CDR3 regions. A first-round RT-PCR of the TCR CDR3 used the HTBI primer set. Via MiXCR, TCRdb re-called the multiplex PCR reads, giving one row per CDR3 protein. The sample includes around 690,000 distinct CDR3 sequences, roughly 20% seen only once; the top ten take 34%. A few counts support this clonotype. V dropped 8 bases and J dropped 0 bases, with 17 bases sitting between them. This CDR3 is 16 amino acids long. CDR1 and CDR2 (germline): ENHRY, SYGVKD.

V usage is TRBV10-3 and J usage is TRBJ1-5; a weak D match, TRBD1 (5 bases). The material sequenced was blood. The clonotype comes from a man aged 25 to 45 with Graves' ophthalmopathy. CDR3 region: CAIPAGTIYSNQPQHF. CDR3 coding DNA: TGTGCCATCCCTGCCGGGACCATTTATAGCAATCAGCCCCAGCATTTT.